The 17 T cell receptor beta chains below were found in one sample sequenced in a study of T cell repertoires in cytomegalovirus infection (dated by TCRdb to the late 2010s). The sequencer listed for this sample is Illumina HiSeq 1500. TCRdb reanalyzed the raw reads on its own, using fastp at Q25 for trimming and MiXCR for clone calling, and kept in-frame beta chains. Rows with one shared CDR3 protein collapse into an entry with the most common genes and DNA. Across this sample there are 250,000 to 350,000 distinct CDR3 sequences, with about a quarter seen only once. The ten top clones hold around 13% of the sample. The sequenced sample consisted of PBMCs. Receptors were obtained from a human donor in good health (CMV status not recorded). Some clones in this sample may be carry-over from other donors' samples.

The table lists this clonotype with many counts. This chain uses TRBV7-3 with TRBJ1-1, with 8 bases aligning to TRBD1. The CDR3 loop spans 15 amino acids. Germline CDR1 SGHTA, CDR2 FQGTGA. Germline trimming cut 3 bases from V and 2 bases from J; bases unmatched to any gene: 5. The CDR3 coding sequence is TGTGCCAGCAGCTTTGAGACAGGGGTAAACACTGAAGCTTTCTTT. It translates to CASSFETGVNTEAFF.

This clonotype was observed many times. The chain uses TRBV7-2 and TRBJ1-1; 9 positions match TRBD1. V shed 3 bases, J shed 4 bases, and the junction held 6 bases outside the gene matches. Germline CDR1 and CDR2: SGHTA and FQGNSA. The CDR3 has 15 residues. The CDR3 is CASSFRDRAATEAFF. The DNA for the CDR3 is TGTGCCAGCAGCTTCCGGGACAGGGCCGCCACTGAAGCTTTCTTT.

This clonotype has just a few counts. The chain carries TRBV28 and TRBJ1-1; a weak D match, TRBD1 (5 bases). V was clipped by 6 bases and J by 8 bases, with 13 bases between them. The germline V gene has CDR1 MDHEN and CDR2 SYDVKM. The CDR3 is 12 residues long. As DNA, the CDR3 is TGTGCCAGCAGGACCGCAGGGAGGGAAGCTTTCTTT. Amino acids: CASRTAGREAFF.

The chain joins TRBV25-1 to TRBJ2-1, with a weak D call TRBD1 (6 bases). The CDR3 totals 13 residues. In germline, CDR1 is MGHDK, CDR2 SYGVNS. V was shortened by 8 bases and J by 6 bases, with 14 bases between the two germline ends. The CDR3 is CASQKDSFNEQFF. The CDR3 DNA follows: TGTGCCAGCCAAAAGGACAGCTTCAATGAGCAGTTCTTC.

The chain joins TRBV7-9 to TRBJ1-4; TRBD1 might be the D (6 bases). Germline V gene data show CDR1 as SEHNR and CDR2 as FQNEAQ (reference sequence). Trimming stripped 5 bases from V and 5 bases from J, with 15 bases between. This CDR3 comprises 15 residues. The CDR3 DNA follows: TGTGCCAGCAGCATAACCGGGACAAGAAATGAAAAACTGTTTTTT. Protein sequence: CASSITGTRNEKLFF. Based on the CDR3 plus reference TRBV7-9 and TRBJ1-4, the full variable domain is DTGVSQNPRHKITKRGQNVTFRCDPISEHNRLYWYRQTLGQGPEFLTYFQNEAQLEKSRLLSDRFSAERPKGSFSTLEIQRTEQGDSAMYLCASSITGTRNEKLFFGSGTQLSVL.

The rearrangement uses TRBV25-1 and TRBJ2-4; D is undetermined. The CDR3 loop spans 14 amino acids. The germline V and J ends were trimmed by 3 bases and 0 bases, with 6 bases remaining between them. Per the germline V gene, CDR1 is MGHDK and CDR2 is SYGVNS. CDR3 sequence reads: CASSDRLAKNIQYF. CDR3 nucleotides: TGTGCCAGCAGTGATCGGCTAGCCAAAAACATTCAGTACTTC.

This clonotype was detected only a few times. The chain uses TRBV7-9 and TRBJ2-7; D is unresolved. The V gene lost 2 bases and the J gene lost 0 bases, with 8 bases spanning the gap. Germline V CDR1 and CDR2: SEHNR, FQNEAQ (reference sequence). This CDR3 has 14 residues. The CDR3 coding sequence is TGTGCCAGCAGCTTACACATAGACTCCTACGAGCAGTACTTC. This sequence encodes CASSLHIDSYEQYF.

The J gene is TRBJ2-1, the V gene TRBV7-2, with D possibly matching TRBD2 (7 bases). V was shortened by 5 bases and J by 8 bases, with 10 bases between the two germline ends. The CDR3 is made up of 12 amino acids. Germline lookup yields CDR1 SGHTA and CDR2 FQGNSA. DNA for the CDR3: TGTGCCAGCAGCGGGGGGGGCGATGAGCAGTTCTTC. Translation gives CASSGGGDEQFF.

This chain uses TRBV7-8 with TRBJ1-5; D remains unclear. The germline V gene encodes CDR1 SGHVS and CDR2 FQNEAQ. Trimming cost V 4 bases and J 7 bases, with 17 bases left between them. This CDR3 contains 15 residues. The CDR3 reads CASSSFQWILQPQHF. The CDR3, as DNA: TGTGCCAGCAGCTCTTTTCAGTGGATCTTACAGCCCCAGCATTTT.

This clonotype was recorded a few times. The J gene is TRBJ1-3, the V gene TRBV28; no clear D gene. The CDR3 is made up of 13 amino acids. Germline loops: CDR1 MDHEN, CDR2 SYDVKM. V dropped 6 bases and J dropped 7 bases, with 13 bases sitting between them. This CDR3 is CASSPPEFNTIYF. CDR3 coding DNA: TGTGCCAGCAGCCCCCCCGAATTTAACACCATATATTTT.

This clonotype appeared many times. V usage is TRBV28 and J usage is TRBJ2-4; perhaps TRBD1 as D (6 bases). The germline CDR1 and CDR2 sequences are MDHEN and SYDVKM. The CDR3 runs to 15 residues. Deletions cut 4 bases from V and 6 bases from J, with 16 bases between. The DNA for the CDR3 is TGTGCCAGCAGTTCGTTGACAGGCGGAAGAAACATTCAGTACTTC. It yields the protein CASSSLTGGRNIQYF.

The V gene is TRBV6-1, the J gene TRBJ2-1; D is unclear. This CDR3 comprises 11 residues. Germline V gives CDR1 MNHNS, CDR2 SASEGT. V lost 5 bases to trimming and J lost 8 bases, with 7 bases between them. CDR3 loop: CASSHIHEQFF. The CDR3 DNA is TGTGCCAGCAGTCATATCCATGAGCAGTTCTTC.

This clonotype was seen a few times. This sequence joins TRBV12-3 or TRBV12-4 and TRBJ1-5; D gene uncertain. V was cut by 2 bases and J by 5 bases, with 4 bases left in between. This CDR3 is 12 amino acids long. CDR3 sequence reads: CASSLLDQPQHF. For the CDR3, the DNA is TGTGCCAGCAGTTTATTGGATCAGCCCCAGCATTTT.

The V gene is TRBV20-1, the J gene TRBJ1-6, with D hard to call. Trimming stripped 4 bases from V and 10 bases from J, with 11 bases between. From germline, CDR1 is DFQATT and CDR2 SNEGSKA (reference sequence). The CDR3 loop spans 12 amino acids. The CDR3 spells CSAIPVNSPLHF. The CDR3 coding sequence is TGCAGTGCTATCCCGGTGAACTCACCCCTCCACTTT.

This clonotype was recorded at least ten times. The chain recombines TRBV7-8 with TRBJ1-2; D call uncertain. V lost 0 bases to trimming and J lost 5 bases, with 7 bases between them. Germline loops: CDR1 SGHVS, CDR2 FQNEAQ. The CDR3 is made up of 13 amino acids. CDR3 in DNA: TGTGCCAGCAGCTTAGCGTCAGCTTATGGCTACACCTTC. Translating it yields CASSLASAYGYTF.

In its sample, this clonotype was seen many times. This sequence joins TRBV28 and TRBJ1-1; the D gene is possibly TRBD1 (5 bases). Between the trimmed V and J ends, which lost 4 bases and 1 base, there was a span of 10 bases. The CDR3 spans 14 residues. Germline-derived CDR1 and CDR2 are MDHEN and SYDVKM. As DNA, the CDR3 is TGTGCCAGCAGTTATGTGACAGAGAACACTGAAGCTTTCTTT. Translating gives CASSYVTENTEAFF.

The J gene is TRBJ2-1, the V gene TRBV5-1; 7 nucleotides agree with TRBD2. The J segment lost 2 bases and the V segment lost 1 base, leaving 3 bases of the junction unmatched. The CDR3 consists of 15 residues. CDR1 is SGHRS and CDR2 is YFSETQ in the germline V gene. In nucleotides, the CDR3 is TGCGCCAGCAGCTTGTTGAGCGGGACCTACAATGAGCAGTTCTTC. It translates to CASSLLSGTYNEQFF.